The next 15 T cell receptor beta chains were all read from a single sample in a study of Ad26.COV2.S vaccination and SARS-CoV-2 variants. Data came from immunoSEQ multiplex PCR; TCRdb stores just in-frame clones and leaves some out. The sample shows roughly 390,000 clones, 80% to 90% of them seen only once. Treatment reported: approximately 18 received Ad26.COV2.S at low or high dose, single or two shots; five or six received placebo; per-sample allocation not given. Day 63 following the first vaccine or placebo injection was when the samples were taken. Sequenced material: peripheral blood, taken in a trial of Ad26.COV2.S vaccine versus placebo. The receptor source for this set is a person between 18 and 59 years old who received the Ad26.COV2.S COVID-19 vaccine or a placebo.

The chain links TRBV19 to TRBJ2-6, with 10 bases lining up with TRBD1. Germline V gene data show CDR1 as LNHDA and CDR2 as SQIVND (reference sequence). After removal of 2 bases from V and 2 bases from J, the junction contained 6 bases not matched to a gene. CDR3 length equals 18 residues. In nucleotides, the CDR3 is TGTGCCAGTAGTATATTTAGACAGGGGGCAGCTGGGGCCAACGTCCTGACTTTC. It translates to CASSIFRQGAAGANVLTF.

The rearrangement links TRBV11-2 to TRBJ1-1, with D possibly being TRBD1 (5 bases). This CDR3 spans 18 amino acids. Germline assignment: CDR1 SGHAT and CDR2 FQNNGV. With 1 base removed from V and 0 bases from J, the gap between germline ends came to 18 bases. CDR3 region: CASSLAGFGTTMNTEAFF. DNA of the CDR3: TGTGCCAGCAGCTTAGCCGGGTTCGGGACCACGATGAACACTGAAGCTTTCTTT. The whole variable domain, filled in from reference TRBV11-2 and TRBJ1-1, reads EAGVAQSPRYKIIEKRQSVAFWCNPISGHATLYWYQQILGQGPKLLIQFQNNGVVDDSQLPKDRFSAERLKGVDSTLKIQPAKLEDSAVYLCASSLAGFGTTMNTEAFFGQGTRLTVV.

The V call is TRBV5-5, the J call TRBJ1-2; D is perhaps TRBD1 (5 bases). The germline gives CDR1 SGHKS, CDR2 YYEKEE (reference sequence). The V and J ends lost 4 bases and 4 bases respectively, with 14 bases between them. The CDR3 covers 14 residues. CDR3 amino acids: CASSGGGARYGYTF. In DNA form, the CDR3 reads TGTGCCAGCAGCGGGGGTGGGGCGCGCTATGGCTACACCTTC.

V and J are TRBV20-1 and TRBJ2-7; unclear D gene. This CDR3 contains 13 residues. Germline CDR1 is DFQATT and CDR2 is SNEGSKA (reference sequence). The V end lost 3 bases, the J end lost 7 bases, and 16 bases lay between the germline ends. CDR3 sequence: CSASNVPYEEQYF. DNA for the CDR3: TGCAGTGCTAGTAATGTTCCCTACGAAGAGCAGTACTTC.

This chain links TRBV19 with TRBJ2-7; the D is unclear. V lost 9 bases, J lost 0 bases, and 15 bases lay in between. The CDR3 runs to 14 residues. Germline CDR1 is LNHDA and CDR2 is SQIVND (reference sequence). Written as DNA, the CDR3 is TGTGCCAGCCGGACCCAGCAGTCCTCCTACGAGCAGTACTTC. Protein sequence: CASRTQQSSYEQYF.

The J gene is TRBJ2-1, the V gene TRBV30, with TRBD1 identical over 9 bases. V lost 5 bases, J lost 9 bases, and 11 bases stayed unmatched. This CDR3 has 14 residues. CDR1 and CDR2 (germline): GTSNPN, SVGIG (reference sequence). The CDR3 sequence: CAWCRGLDRGEQFF. The CDR3 nucleotides are TGTGCCTGGTGCAGGGGCCTGGACAGGGGTGAGCAGTTCTTC.

V is TRBV21-1 and J is TRBJ1-4; TRBD1, the table's D call, was not compared with the DNA. TRBV21-1 is listed as a pseudogene. This CDR3 is 18 amino acids long. CDR3 sequence (DNA): TGTGCCAGCAGGGGTGTCCCCGGACAGTATGTTAATAATGAAAAACTGTTTTTT. This translates into CASRGVPGQYVNNEKLFF.

The rearrangement links TRBV5-4 to TRBJ2-5; perhaps D is TRBD1 or TRBD2 (6 bases each). The CDR3 is made up of 14 amino acids. Germline lookup yields CDR1 SGHNT and CDR2 YYREEE (reference sequence). The V and J ends lost 2 bases and 4 bases respectively, with 12 bases between them. The CDR3 is CASSLFGGGETQYF. DNA for the CDR3: TGTGCCAGCAGCTTATTCGGGGGCGGAGAGACCCAGTACTTC.

This clone was found once. V and J are TRBV5-1 and TRBJ2-2; perhaps TRBD2 as D (6 bases). Trimming removed 5 bases at V and 2 bases at J, with 13 bases between. The CDR3 extends over 15 amino acids. CDR1 is SGHRS and CDR2 is YFSETQ in the germline V gene. CDR3 region: CASSPGTYNTGELFF. DNA for the CDR3: TGCGCCAGCAGTCCCGGGACTTATAACACCGGGGAGCTGTTTTTT.

V gene TRBV6-5 combines with J gene TRBJ2-7; perhaps TRBD2 as D (6 bases). The CDR3 loop spans 15 amino acids. Deletions cut 4 bases from V and 0 bases from J, with 13 bases between. Germline CDR1 MNHEY, CDR2 SVGAGI. The CDR3 sequence is CASSSGLPSSYEQYF. CDR3 in DNA: TGTGCCAGCAGTTCGGGACTGCCGAGCTCCTACGAGCAGTACTTC.

This chain uses TRBV6-5 with TRBJ1-4; D is undetermined. This CDR3 has 14 residues. The V end lost 6 bases, the J end lost 0 bases, and 8 bases lay between the germline ends. Germline V gene lookup returns CDR1 MNHEY and CDR2 SVGAGI. The CDR3 loop reads CASRYGATNEKLFF. In DNA, the CDR3 is TGTGCCAGCAGATACGGTGCAACTAATGAAAAACTGTTTTTT.

The chain combines TRBV5-1 with TRBJ2-1, with TRBD2 matching 11 bases. This CDR3 spans 15 amino acids. Germline trimming cut 7 bases from V and 4 bases from J; bases unmatched to any gene: 7. Germline lookup yields CDR1 SGHRS and CDR2 YFSETQ. This CDR3 is CASGWASGGYNEQFF. DNA of the CDR3: TGCGCCAGCGGCTGGGCTAGCGGGGGGTACAATGAGCAGTTCTTC.

This chain links TRBV18 with TRBJ1-1; unclear D gene. The germline V gene encodes CDR1 KGHSH and CDR2 LQKENI. The germline V and J ends were trimmed by 3 bases and 1 base, with 12 bases remaining between them. The CDR3 loop spans 15 amino acids. The CDR3 nucleotides read TGTGCCAGCTCACCCATTCGGGAGGCGAACACTGAAGCTTTCTTT. This encodes CASSPIREANTEAFF. The full variable domain, its missing parts supplied by reference TRBV18 and TRBJ1-1, is NAGVMQNPRHLVRRRGQEARLRCSPMKGHSHVYWYRQLPEEGLKFMVYLQKENIIDESGMPKERFSAEFPKEGPSILRIQQVVRGDSAAYFCASSPIREANTEAFFGQGTRLTVV.

The chain couples TRBV9 to TRBJ2-2; D is unclear. From germline, CDR1 is SGDLS and CDR2 YYNGEE. V lost 0 bases to trimming and J lost 0 bases, with 9 bases between them. This CDR3 is built from 16 residues. Here the CDR3 reads CASSVVGAANTGELFF. CDR3 sequence (DNA): TGTGCCAGCAGCGTAGTTGGTGCCGCGAACACCGGGGAGCTGTTTTTT.

This clone was counted a single time. This chain joins TRBV12-5 and TRBJ2-2; D gene unclear. The CDR3 runs to 14 residues. Germline V lookup: CDR1 LGHNT, CDR2 FRNRAP. V was cut by 1 base and J by 0 bases, with 3 bases left in between. CDR3 DNA: TGTGCTAGTGGTTTGGAGCCGAACACCGGGGAGCTGTTTTTT. It translates to CASGLEPNTGELFF.